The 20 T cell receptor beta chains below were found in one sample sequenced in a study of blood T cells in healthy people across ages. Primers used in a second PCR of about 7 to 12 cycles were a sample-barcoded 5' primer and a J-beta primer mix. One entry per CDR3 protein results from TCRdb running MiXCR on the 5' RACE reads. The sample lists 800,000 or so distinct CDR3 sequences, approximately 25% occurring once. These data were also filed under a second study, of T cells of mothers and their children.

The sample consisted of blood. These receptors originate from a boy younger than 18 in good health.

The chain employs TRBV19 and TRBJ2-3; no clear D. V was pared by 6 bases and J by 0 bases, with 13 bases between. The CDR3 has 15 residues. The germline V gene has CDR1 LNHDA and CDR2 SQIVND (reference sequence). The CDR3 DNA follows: TGTGCCAGTAGCAAGTTCGGAGCTAGCACAGATACGCAGTATTTT. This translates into CASSKFGASTDTQYF.

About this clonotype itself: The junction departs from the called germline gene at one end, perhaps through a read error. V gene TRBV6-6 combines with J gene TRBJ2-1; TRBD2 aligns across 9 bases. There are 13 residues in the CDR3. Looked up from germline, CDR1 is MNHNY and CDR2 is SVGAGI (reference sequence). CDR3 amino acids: CASSYLLAGDRIF. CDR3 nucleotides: TGTGCCAGCAGTTACTTATTAGCGGGAGATAGGATCTTC.

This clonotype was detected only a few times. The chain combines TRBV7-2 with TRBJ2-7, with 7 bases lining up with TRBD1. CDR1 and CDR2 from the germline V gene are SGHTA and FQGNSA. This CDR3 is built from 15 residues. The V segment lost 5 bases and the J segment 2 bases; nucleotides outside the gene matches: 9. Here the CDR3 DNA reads TGTGCCAGCAGCGCCTACACAGGGGACCCCTACGAGCAGTACTTC. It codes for CASSAYTGDPYEQYF.

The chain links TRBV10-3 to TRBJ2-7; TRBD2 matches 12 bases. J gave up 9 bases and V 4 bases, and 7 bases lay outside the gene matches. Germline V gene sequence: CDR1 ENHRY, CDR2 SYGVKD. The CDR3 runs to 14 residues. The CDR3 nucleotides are TGTGCCATCAGTGCTGTGACTAGCGGGAGTATGCAGTACTTC. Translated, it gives CAISAVTSGSMQYF.

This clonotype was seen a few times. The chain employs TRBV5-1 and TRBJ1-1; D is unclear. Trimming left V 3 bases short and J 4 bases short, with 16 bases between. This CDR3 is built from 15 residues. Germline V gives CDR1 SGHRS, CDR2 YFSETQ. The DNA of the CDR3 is TGCGCCAGCAGCTCGAGAAGGACGGCCCCCACTGAAGCTTTCTTT. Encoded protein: CASSSRRTAPTEAFF.

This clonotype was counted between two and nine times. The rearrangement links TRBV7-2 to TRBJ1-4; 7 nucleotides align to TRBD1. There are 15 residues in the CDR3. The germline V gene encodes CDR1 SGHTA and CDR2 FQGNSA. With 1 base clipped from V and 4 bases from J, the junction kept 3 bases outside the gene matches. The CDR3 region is CASSLGGDSNEKLFF. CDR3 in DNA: TGTGCCAGCAGCTTAGGGGGGGACAGTAATGAAAAACTGTTTTTT.

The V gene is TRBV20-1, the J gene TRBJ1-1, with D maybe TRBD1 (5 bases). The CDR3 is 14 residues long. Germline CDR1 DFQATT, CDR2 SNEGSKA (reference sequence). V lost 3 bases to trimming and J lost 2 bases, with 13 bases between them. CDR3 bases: TGCAGTGCTAGGGAGAGACAGTTTAACACTGAAGCTTTCTTT. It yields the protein CSARERQFNTEAFF.

The CDR3 region is CASSFSHPRETQYF. For the CDR3, the DNA is TGTGCCAGCAGTTTCTCCCACCCAAGGGAGACCCAGTACTTC. The chain joins TRBV6-5 to TRBJ2-5, with unresolved D. The CDR3 covers 14 residues. CDR1 and CDR2 (germline): MNHEY, SVGAGI. V gave up 4 bases and J gave up 5 bases, with 14 bases separating them.

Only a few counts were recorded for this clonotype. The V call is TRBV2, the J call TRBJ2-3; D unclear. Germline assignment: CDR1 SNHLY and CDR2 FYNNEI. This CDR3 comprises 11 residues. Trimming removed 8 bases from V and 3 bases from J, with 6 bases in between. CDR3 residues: CASAKTDTQYF. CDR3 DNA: TGTGCCAGCGCGAAAACAGATACGCAGTATTTT. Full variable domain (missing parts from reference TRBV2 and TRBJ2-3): EPEVTQTPSHQVTQMGQEVILRCVPISNHLYFYWYRQILGQKVEFLVSFYNNEISEKSEIFDDQFSVERPDGSNFTLKIRSTKLEDSAMYFCASAKTDTQYFGPGTRLTVL.

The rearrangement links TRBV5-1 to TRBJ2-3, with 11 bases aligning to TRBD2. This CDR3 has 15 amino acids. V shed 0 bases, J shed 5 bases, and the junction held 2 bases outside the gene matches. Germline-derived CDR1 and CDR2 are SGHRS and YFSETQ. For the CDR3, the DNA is TGCGCCAGCAGCTTGGAACTAGCGGGAGAAGATACGCAGTATTTT. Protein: CASSLELAGEDTQYF.

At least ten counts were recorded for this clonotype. For the CDR3, the DNA is TGTGCCAGCAGCCAGAATAAGGGGGGCCAAGAGACCCAGTACTTC. It encodes CASSQNKGGQETQYF. The gene calls are TRBV7-9 and TRBJ2-5; D is possibly TRBD1 or TRBD2 (6 bases each). V was clipped by 5 bases and J by 1 base, with 14 bases between them. Germline CDR1 and CDR2: SEHNR and FQNEAQ (reference sequence). The CDR3 runs to 15 residues.

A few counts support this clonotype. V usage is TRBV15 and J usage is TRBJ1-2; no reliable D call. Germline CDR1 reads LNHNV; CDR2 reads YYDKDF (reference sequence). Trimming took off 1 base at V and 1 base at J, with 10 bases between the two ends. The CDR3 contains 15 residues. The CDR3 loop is CATSRGAQFNYGYTF. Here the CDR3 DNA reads TGTGCCACCAGCAGAGGAGCACAGTTTAACTATGGCTACACCTTC.

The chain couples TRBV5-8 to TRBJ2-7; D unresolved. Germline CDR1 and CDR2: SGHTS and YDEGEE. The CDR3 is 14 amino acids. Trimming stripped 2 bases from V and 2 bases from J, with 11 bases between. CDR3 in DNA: TGTGCCAGCAGCTTTAAGGCCGGACCCTACGAGCAGTACTTC. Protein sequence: CASSFKAGPYEQYF.

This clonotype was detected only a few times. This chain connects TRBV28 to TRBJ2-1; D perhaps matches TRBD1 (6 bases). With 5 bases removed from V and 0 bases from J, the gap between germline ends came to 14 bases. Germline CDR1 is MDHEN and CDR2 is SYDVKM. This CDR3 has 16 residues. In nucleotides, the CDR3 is TGTGCCAGCAGTCCAGCCGGGACACTCTCCTACAATGAGCAGTTCTTC. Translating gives CASSPAGTLSYNEQFF. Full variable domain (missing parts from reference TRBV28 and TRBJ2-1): DVKVTQSSRYLVKRTGEKVFLECVQDMDHENMFWYRQDPGLGLRLIYFSYDVKMKEKGDIPEGYSVSREKKERFSLILESASTNQTSMYLCASSPAGTLSYNEQFFGPGTRLTVL.

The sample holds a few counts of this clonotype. CDR3 residues: CASSYGTSGFYEQYF. CDR3 bases: TGTGCCAGCAGTTACGGGACTAGCGGATTCTACGAGCAGTACTTC. This chain links TRBV6-5 with TRBJ2-5; 11 bases are a match to TRBD2. The assigned J gene may be wrong: the sequence end matches TRBJ2-7 better. This CDR3 contains 15 residues. CDR1 and CDR2 from the germline V gene are MNHEY and SVGAGI.

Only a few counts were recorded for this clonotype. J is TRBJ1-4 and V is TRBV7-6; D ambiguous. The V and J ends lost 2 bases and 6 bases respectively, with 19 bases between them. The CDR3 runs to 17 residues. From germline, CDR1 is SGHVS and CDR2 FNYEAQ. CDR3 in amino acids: CASSLSRATRRYEKLFF. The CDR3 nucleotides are TGTGCCAGCAGCTTATCCCGGGCAACAAGACGGTATGAAAAACTGTTTTTT.

The CDR3 reads CASSYSMAGGSADTQYF. CDR3 sequence (DNA): TGTGCCAGCAGTTACTCGATGGCGGGGGGTTCCGCAGATACGCAGTATTTT. The rearrangement uses TRBV6-5 and TRBJ2-3, with 8 bases that match TRBD2. Germline CDR1 MNHEY, CDR2 SVGAGI. The CDR3 consists of 17 residues. The V gene end was trimmed by 0 bases and the J gene end by 4 bases; junction bases not matched to a gene: 9.

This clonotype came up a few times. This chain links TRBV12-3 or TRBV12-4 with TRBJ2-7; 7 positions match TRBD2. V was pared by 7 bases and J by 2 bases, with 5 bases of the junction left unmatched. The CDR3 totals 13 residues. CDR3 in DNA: TGTGCCAGCACCACCGCGGGGGCCTACGAGCAGTACTTC. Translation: CASTTAGAYEQYF.

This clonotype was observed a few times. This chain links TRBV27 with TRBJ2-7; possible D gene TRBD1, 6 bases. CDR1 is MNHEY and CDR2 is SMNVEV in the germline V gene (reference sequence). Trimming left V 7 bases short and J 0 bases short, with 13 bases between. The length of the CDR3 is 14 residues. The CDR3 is CASIPDRDSYEQYF. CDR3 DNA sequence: TGTGCCAGCATCCCGGACAGAGACTCCTACGAGCAGTACTTC.

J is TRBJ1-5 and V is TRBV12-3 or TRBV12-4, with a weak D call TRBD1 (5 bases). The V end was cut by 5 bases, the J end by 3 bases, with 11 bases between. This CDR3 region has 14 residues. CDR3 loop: CASSPRQNNQPQHF. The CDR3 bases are TGTGCCAGCAGTCCAAGACAGAACAATCAGCCCCAGCATTTT.